This TCR beta chain is from a study of cytomegalovirus exposure and HLA in healthy donors. V dropped 0 bases and J dropped 7 bases, with 6 bases sitting between them. Germline loops: CDR1 LNHNV, CDR2 YYDKDF (reference sequence). The CDR3 is 13 amino acids. The PCR employed 60 Vbeta primers together with 13 Jbeta primers. TCRdb's table, derived via immunoSEQ multiplex PCR, lists solely in-frame clones and lacks some. Of 240,000 or so clones detected, 82% appear once; the ten largest clones hold around 5.4%. The clonotype comes from a woman between 35 and 50 years old in good health and CMV-seropositive. This chain links TRBV15 with TRBJ1-4; no firm D call. Sequenced material: PBMCs. CDR3 sequence reads: CATSRDLSEKLFF. Here the CDR3 DNA reads TGTGCCACCAGCAGAGATCTCAGTGAAAAACTGTTTTTT.